A single sample gave rise to the 31 T cell receptor beta chains below, sequenced in a study of cytomegalovirus exposure and HLA in healthy donors. PCR employed 60 Vbeta and 13 Jbeta primers. Sequencing used immunoSEQ multiplex PCR; TCRdb keeps in-frame clones, though not all of them. The table has 200,000 to 250,000 clones, almost 80% seen once. Sequences were obtained from PBMCs. The receptors shown here come from a male donor in good health and CMV-seronegative.

The CDR3: CATSRDRPGAYGYTF. The CDR3 DNA sequence: TGTGCCACCAGCAGAGATCGTCCGGGAGCATATGGCTACACCTTC. The chain is built from TRBV15 and TRBJ1-2; D not certain. Germline V CDR1 and CDR2: LNHNV, YYDKDF (reference sequence). This CDR3 comprises 15 residues. Trimming removed 0 bases at V and 5 bases at J, with 13 bases between.

The chain is built from TRBV5-4 and TRBJ2-7; D might be TRBD2 (6 bases). The CDR3 has 15 residues. Germline-derived CDR1 and CDR2 are SGHNT and YYREEE (reference sequence). V lost 4 bases, J lost 2 bases, and 16 bases lay in between. In DNA form, the CDR3 reads TGTGCCAGCAGCGCAAGCGGGCCCTTTACCTACGAGCAGTACTTC. Protein product: CASSASGPFTYEQYF.

About this clone: Sequence at one end of the junction differs from germline and may be a read error. The chain employs TRBV6-1 and TRBJ2-3; 8 nucleotides align to TRBD1. Germline assignment: CDR1 MNHNS and CDR2 SASEGT. The CDR3 contains 14 residues. The CDR3, as DNA: TGTGCCATCAGTGCAGGGGGCCGCACAGATACGCAGTATTTT. Translated: CAISAGGRTDTQYF.

The rearrangement joins TRBV7-8 to TRBJ1-2; the match to TRBD1 covers 7 bases. This CDR3 comprises 13 residues. The J segment lost 5 bases and the V segment lost 5 bases, leaving 5 bases of the junction unmatched. Germline CDR1 reads SGHVS; CDR2 reads FQNEAQ. CDR3 DNA: TGTGCCAGCAGCACGGGACAGAAATATGGCTACACCTTC. Protein product: CASSTGQKYGYTF.

The J gene is TRBJ2-5, the V gene TRBV29-1; 7 bases fit TRBD1. Judging by the DNA end, TRBJ2-7 fits better; the J call may be wrong. There are 16 residues in the CDR3. Looked up from germline, CDR1 is SQVTM and CDR2 is ANQGSEA. CDR3 DNA sequence: TGCAGCGCGGTGACCGTCGGGACAGACCGTCCCTACGAGCAGTACTTC. It encodes CSAVTVGTDRPYEQYF.

V and J are TRBV5-1 and TRBJ2-2; D not resolved. This CDR3 contains 14 residues. Germline CDR1 and CDR2: SGHRS and YFSETQ. Trimming took off 2 bases at V and 0 bases at J, with 5 bases between the two ends. The CDR3 nucleotides read TGCGCCAGCAGCTTAACGGCGAACACCGGGGAGCTGTTTTTT. Protein: CASSLTANTGELFF.

This chain links TRBV11-2 with TRBJ2-3; no clear D. There are 16 residues in the CDR3. CDR1 is SGHAT and CDR2 is FQNNGV in the germline V gene. Trimming took off 0 bases at V and 0 bases at J, with 10 bases between the two ends. The CDR3, as DNA: TGTGCCAGCAGCTTAGACTTCGGTACTAGCACAGATACGCAGTATTTT. It specifies CASSLDFGTSTDTQYF.

This clone was detected a few times. The gene calls are TRBV5-6 and TRBJ2-7, with 8 bases aligning to TRBD1. CDR1 and CDR2 (germline): SGHDT, YYEEEE. V shed 4 bases and J 1 base; nucleotides not matched to a gene: 7. The CDR3 is 15 amino acids. The CDR3 reads CASSPGTGLSYEQYF. The CDR3 DNA reads TGTGCCAGCAGCCCCGGGACAGGCCTTTCCTACGAGCAGTACTTC.

This sequence joins TRBV19 and TRBJ2-1; 8 bases agree with TRBD2. The V gene's germline CDR1 is LNHDA and CDR2 SQIVND (reference sequence). CDR3 length: 14 amino acids. V trimming: 9 bases; J trimming: 5 bases; junction bases outside the gene matches: 9. The CDR3 is CASSHERGNNEQFF. CDR3 coding DNA: TGTGCCAGCAGTCACGAGCGGGGGAACAATGAGCAGTTCTTC.

This chain connects TRBV19 to TRBJ2-1, with a weak D call TRBD2 (5 bases). Trimming removed 6 bases at V and 7 bases at J, with 13 bases between. Germline V gene sequence: CDR1 LNHDA, CDR2 SQIVND (reference sequence). The CDR3 covers 13 residues. The CDR3, as DNA: TGTGCCAGTAGGCTAGGAGGTAGAAATGAGCAGTTCTTC. Its translation: CASRLGGRNEQFF.

The chain recombines TRBV10-3 with TRBJ1-1, with 11 bases lining up with TRBD1. In germline, CDR1 is ENHRY, CDR2 SYGVKD. Germline trimming cut 4 bases from V and 5 bases from J; bases unmatched to any gene: 6. The length of the CDR3 is 15 residues. The DNA of the CDR3 is TGTGCCATCAGTGTGTCGGACAGGGGGCAAACTGAAGCTTTCTTT. It codes for CAISVSDRGQTEAFF.

This clone was observed a single time. The rearrangement joins TRBV21-1 to TRBJ2-2; whether TRBD2, the table's D call, matches the DNA was not checked. TRBV21-1 is a pseudogene. This CDR3 contains 12 residues. CDR3 region: CASSKAERELFF. The CDR3 DNA is TGTGCCAGCAGCAAAGCGGAGCGGGAGCTGTTTTTT.

CDR3 sequence: CASSSPGVEEQYF. The DNA for the CDR3 is TGTGCCAGCAGCTCACCTGGAGTGGAGGAGCAGTACTTC. This chain joins TRBV7-9 and TRBJ2-7; no reliable D call. V was cut by 4 bases and J by 7 bases, with 14 bases left in between. This CDR3 spans 13 amino acids. The germline V gene encodes CDR1 SEHNR and CDR2 FQNEAQ (reference sequence).

DNA for the CDR3: TGTGCCAGCAGCTTTAGCAGTAGCACAGATACGCAGTATTTT. Translation gives CASSFSSSTDTQYF. The rearrangement links TRBV9 to TRBJ2-3; D ambiguous. The germline V gene has CDR1 SGDLS and CDR2 YYNGEE. There are 14 residues in the CDR3. V lost 4 bases, J lost 0 bases, and 9 bases lay in between.

The rearrangement uses TRBV7-9 and TRBJ1-5; D call uncertain. The V gene's germline CDR1 is SEHNR and CDR2 FQNEAQ (reference sequence). V was cut by 5 bases and J by 3 bases, with 14 bases left in between. This CDR3 contains 15 residues. CDR3 in amino acids: CASSEPSRNNQPQHF. CDR3 sequence (DNA): TGTGCCAGCAGCGAACCGTCGAGGAACAATCAGCCCCAGCATTTT.

This clone was observed a few times. The V gene is TRBV9, the J gene TRBJ2-7, with a tentative D call TRBD2 (6 bases). The CDR3 loop spans 13 amino acids. V lost 3 bases and J lost 5, with 12 bases in between. CDR1 and CDR2 (germline): SGDLS, YYNGEE. In DNA, the CDR3 is TGTGCCAGCAGCGGGAGGGATCTAGACGAGCAGTACTTC. This gives the protein CASSGRDLDEQYF.

The chain joins TRBV9 to TRBJ2-3, with 10 positions matching TRBD1. The CDR3 spans 16 residues. Trimming took 4 bases from V and 1 from J; bases not matched to a gene: 6. Germline V CDR1 and CDR2: SGDLS, YYNGEE. CDR3 residues: CASSTHGTGGTDTQYF. Here the CDR3 DNA reads TGTGCCAGCAGCACCCACGGGACAGGGGGCACAGATACGCAGTATTTT.

To note about this clone: The junction differs from germline at one of its ends, possibly a read error. The rearrangement joins TRBV27 to TRBJ1-2, with a weak D call TRBD1 (5 bases). The germline V gene encodes CDR1 MNHEY and CDR2 SMNVEV (reference sequence). CDR3 size: 12 residues. The CDR3, as DNA: TGTGCCAGCCGCGACAGAGGCTATGGCCACACCTTC. It codes for CASRDRGYGHTF.

The chain has TRBV10-1 and TRBJ2-2; D might be TRBD1 (6 bases). The CDR3 is made up of 15 amino acids. Looked up from germline, CDR1 is WNHNN and CDR2 is SYGVQD (reference sequence). V was shortened by 6 bases and J by 3 bases, with 14 bases between the two germline ends. CDR3 coding DNA: TGCGCCAGCAGCGACAGGAGACAGGACACCGGGGAGCTGTTTTTT. Its translation: CASSDRRQDTGELFF.

The chain couples TRBV5-4 to TRBJ2-7; tentatively, D is TRBD1 (6 bases). The CDR3 totals 13 residues. CDR1 is SGHNT and CDR2 is YYREEE in the germline V gene (reference sequence). V lost 4 bases and J 2 bases, leaving 10 bases between the germline ends. CDR3 coding DNA: TGTGCCAGCAGCCGGGACACCGCCTACGAGCAGTACTTC. It specifies CASSRDTAYEQYF.

V usage is TRBV5-8 and J usage is TRBJ2-7, with unresolved D. Germline-derived CDR1 and CDR2 are SGHTS and YDEGEE. The CDR3 length is 15 residues. V was pared by 3 bases and J by 5 bases, with 18 bases between. The CDR3 sequence is CASSSFTTVADEQYF. The CDR3, as DNA: TGTGCCAGCAGCTCTTTTACCACGGTCGCCGACGAGCAGTACTTC.

This chain joins TRBV19 and TRBJ2-3; TRBD1 might be the D (5 bases). V dropped 5 bases and J dropped 6 bases, with 15 bases sitting between them. The CDR3 has 14 amino acids. CDR1 and CDR2 from the germline V gene are LNHDA and SQIVND (reference sequence). CDR3 coding DNA: TGTGCCAGTAGTCCCTTGGGGCCTAGGGATACGCAGTATTTT. It translates to CASSPLGPRDTQYF.

CDR3 sequence: CASSRLLAGNYNEQFF. The DNA for the CDR3 is TGTGCCAGCAGCCGCCTCCTAGCGGGGAACTACAATGAGCAGTTCTTC. V gene TRBV5-5 combines with J gene TRBJ2-1; 9 nucleotides agree with TRBD2. Germline V gene lookup returns CDR1 SGHKS and CDR2 YYEKEE (reference sequence). This CDR3 has 16 residues. V lost 4 bases to trimming and J lost 3 bases; unmatched junction nucleotides: 8.

A few counts support this clone. The chain links TRBV5-1 to TRBJ1-1; 7 nucleotides line up with TRBD1. Germline-derived CDR1 and CDR2 are SGHRS and YFSETQ. V gave up 0 bases and J gave up 5 bases; unmatched junction bases: 7. The CDR3 runs 15 residues. CDR3 loop: CASSLEEGALTEAFF. CDR3 bases: TGCGCCAGCAGCTTGGAGGAGGGGGCTCTAACTGAAGCTTTCTTT.

This chain links TRBV9 with TRBJ2-3; D not resolved. V was shortened by 0 bases and J by 1 base, with 9 bases between the two germline ends. The CDR3 covers 15 residues. The germline gives CDR1 SGDLS, CDR2 YYNGEE. Here the CDR3 DNA reads TGTGCCAGCAGCGTAGTAGCCAGAGGCACAGATACGCAGTATTTT. This sequence encodes CASSVVARGTDTQYF.

The chain has TRBV18 and TRBJ2-7; unclear D gene. V lost 6 bases and J lost 6, with 12 bases in between. Germline CDR1 is KGHSH and CDR2 is LQKENI. This CDR3 is 12 amino acids long. The CDR3, as DNA: TGTGCCAGCTCCACCCAGGTGGGCGAGCAGTACTTC. Protein product: CASSTQVGEQYF.

V gene TRBV27 combines with J gene TRBJ2-2, with TRBD1 matching 10 bases. CDR1 and CDR2 (germline): MNHEY, SMNVEV (reference sequence). J gave up 4 bases and V 5 bases, and 10 bases lay outside the gene matches. The CDR3 consists of 17 residues. The CDR3 DNA sequence: TGTGCCAGCAGTCTACCCCTGGACAGGGGGAGCACCGGGGAGCTGTTTTTT. Translating gives CASSLPLDRGSTGELFF.

V gene TRBV10-3 combines with J gene TRBJ2-1; D is perhaps TRBD2 (5 bases). Trimming took off 4 bases at V and 11 bases at J, with 12 bases between the two ends. Germline CDR1 ENHRY, CDR2 SYGVKD. The CDR3 has 12 amino acids. In DNA, the CDR3 is TGTGCCATCAGTGTGGAGGATGGTAAGCAGTTCTTC. It translates to CAISVEDGKQFF.

This clone was seen a single time. The chain is built from TRBV5-1 and TRBJ2-7; D perhaps matches TRBD2 (6 bases). Germline CDR1 is SGHRS and CDR2 is YFSETQ. Trimming shortened V by 0 bases and J by 3 bases, and 10 bases separated the two germline ends. This CDR3 has 14 amino acids. CDR3 residues: CASSLGRGFYEQYF. The CDR3 bases are TGCGCCAGCAGCTTGGGGCGGGGTTTCTACGAGCAGTACTTC. The full variable domain, completed using reference TRBV5-1 and TRBJ2-7, is KAGVTQTPRYLIKTRGQQVTLSCSPISGHRSVSWYQQTPGQGLQFLFEYFSETQRNKGNFPGRFSGRQFSNSRSEMNVSTLELGDSALYLCASSLGRGFYEQYFGPGTRLTVT.

DNA of the CDR3: TGTGCCAGCAGTGAAAGCTTCACAGGGGGAGGCTACACCTTC. This translates into CASSESFTGGGYTF. The genes are TRBV25-1 and TRBJ1-2; 8 bases map to TRBD1. Germline lookup yields CDR1 MGHDK and CDR2 SYGVNS. The CDR3 has 14 residues. Trimming took 2 bases from V and 8 from J; bases not matched to a gene: 7.

A single count supports this clone. The chain recombines TRBV19 with TRBJ1-5; tentative D call: TRBD1 (5 bases). CDR3 size: 16 residues. The V gene lost 5 bases and the J gene lost 4 bases, with 18 bases spanning the gap. Germline lookup yields CDR1 LNHDA and CDR2 SQIVND (reference sequence). The CDR3 spells CASSSWGGRENQPQHF. DNA for the CDR3: TGTGCCAGTAGTTCGTGGGGGGGACGGGAGAATCAGCCCCAGCATTTT.